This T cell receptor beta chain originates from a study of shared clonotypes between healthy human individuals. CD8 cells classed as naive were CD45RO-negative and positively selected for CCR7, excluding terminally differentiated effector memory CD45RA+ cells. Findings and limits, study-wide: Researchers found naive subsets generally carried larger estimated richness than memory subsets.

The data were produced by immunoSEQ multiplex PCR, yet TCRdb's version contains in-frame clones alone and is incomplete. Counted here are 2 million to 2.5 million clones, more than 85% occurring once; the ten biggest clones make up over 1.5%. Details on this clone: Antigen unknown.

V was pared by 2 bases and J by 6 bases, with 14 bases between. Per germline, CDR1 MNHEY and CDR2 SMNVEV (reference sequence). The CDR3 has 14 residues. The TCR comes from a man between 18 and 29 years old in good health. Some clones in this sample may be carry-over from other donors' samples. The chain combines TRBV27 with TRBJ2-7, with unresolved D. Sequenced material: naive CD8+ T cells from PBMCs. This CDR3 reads CASSLSPGRVEQYF. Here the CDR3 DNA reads TGTGCCAGCAGTTTAAGCCCCGGTCGGGTCGAGCAGTACTTC.